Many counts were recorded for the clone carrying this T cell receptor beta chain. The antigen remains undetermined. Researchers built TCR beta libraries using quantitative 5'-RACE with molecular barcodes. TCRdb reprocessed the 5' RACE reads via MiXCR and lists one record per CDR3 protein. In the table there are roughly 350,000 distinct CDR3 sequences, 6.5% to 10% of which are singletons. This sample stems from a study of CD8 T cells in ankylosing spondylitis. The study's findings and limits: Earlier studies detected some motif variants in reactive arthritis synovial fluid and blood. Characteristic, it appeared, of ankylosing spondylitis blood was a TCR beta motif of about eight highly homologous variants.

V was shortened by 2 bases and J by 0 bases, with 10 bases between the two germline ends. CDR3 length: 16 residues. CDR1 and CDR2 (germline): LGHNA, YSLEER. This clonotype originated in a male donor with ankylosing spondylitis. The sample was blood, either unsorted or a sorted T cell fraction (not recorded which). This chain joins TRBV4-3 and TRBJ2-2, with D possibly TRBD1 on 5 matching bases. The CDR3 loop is CASSQQGATNTGELFF. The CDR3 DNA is TGCGCCAGCAGCCAACAGGGTGCGACGAACACCGGGGAGCTGTTTTTT.